This T cell receptor beta chain was documented in a study of shared clonotypes between healthy human individuals (dated by TCRdb to the early 2020s). In terms of the full investigation: The cohort included a few men and a couple of women between 18 and 49 years of age. For each donor, CD4 naive and CD4 memory were each given three plates, CD8 naive was given two plates, and CD8 memory was given one plate. Blood TCR repertoires of roughly 5 healthy adults were deeply sequenced to estimate repertoire size and the extent of clonotype sharing between individuals. Different laboratories and diverse techniques were used to prepare libraries and sequence TCR repertoires, to increase sequencing depth and limit assay-specific biases. Per donor, leukapheresis produced somewhere between about 0.9 and 9 billion PBMCs.

TCR CDR3 regions were amplified from genomic DNA by multiplex PCR using the deep immunoSEQ assay. For each cell subset, the extracted genomic DNA was distributed evenly across all wells of several immunoSEQ 96-well plates, and each plate served as one replicate. For sorted subsets, around 200 ng genomic DNA, equal to tens of thousands of T cell genomes, was loaded into each replicate PCR. Purified libraries were quantified with a Qubit 3.0 fluorometer, sized on a Bioanalyzer 2100, and re-quantified with the KAPA Library Quantification kit. Each immunoSEQ 96-well plate was sequenced on its own single-read 150-cycle Illumina NextSeq 550 flow cell. The original methods were these. Because only junctional sequences without quality scores were contained in the immunoSEQ output, filtering matching that applied to full-length reads could not be performed. To assign V/J genes and CDR3, sequences were annotated against IMGT germline references using PyIR, a Python wrapper for IgBLAST v1.9. Reads with weak V/J assignments (E-value above 1e-6), missing CDR3, stop codons, out-of-frame junctions, or ambiguous translated residues were removed. V3J clonotypes were defined by identical inferred V gene, J gene, and CDR3 amino acid sequence. Percentage overlap between repertoires was computed as shared unique clonotypes divided by the size of the smaller repertoire. RTK rarefaction, the Chao1 estimator, and Recon v2.1 estimates of unobserved clonotypes were used to assess repertoire richness. OLGA was used to compute generation probabilities for all TCRbeta clonotypes that the gDNA method yielded from several donors. TCRdb limited this immuneACCESS table to in-frame rearrangements with V and J called. A share of clones is missing; checked studies link under half to unresolved V genes, and the rest is unexplained. V, J and clone size were drawn from that table, and D and trimming were deduced from the DNA. The sample table records approximately 1,500,000 clones; 95% to 97% of these occur just once. The top ten clonotypes cover 0.95% to 1.5% of the sample.

On this clone itself: Its target antigen remains unknown. Per-nucleotide qualities are absent, and no much larger clonotype sits a single base away.

What the study reported, not specific to this receptor: Only blood was sampled, and tissue TCR repertoires likely differ from those in blood. Pairwise subsampling indicated that sequencing depth was expected to affect the degree of clonotype sharing among donors. Naive subsets generally had larger estimated clonotype richness than memory subsets did. Compared with non-shared clonotypes, clonotypes shared by all four sorted-subset donors had higher generation probabilities. Because the study included only a small number of donors, the genetic and exposure-history diversity represented was limited. Across four donors, roughly 5.1% of naive CD4, approximately 3.6% of naive CD8, under 2.5% of memory CD4, and roughly 0.4% of memory CD8 clonotypes were shared. Incomplete sequencing was indicated by rarefaction of sorted-subset datasets, despite the large sequencing depth.

The donors were healthy, HIV-negative adults who had no recently reported acute infections or vaccinations. Every donor was a Caucasian adult residing in Nashville, Tennessee, USA. CD4+ T cells were enriched through magnetic negative selection, after which naive cells were positively selected on CD45RA and the remaining negative fraction served as the memory subset. After blood collection by leukapheresis, PBMCs were isolated using Ficoll-Histopaque density gradient centrifugation and then cryopreserved in the vapor phase of liquid nitrogen. Purity and quantity of every magnetically sorted T cell population were checked by analytical flow cytometry. Each sorted fraction had its genomic DNA isolated and then quantified by UV absorbance on a Nanodrop 2000c. The germline V gene gives CDR1 as SGDLS and CDR2 as YYNGEE. Including cysteine and phenylalanine, the CDR3 has 19 amino acids. The kept DNA is CDR3 alone, 57 bases in frame from the first base. Trimming leaves V shorter by 4 bases and J shorter by 1 base, with the junction holding 15 bases beyond the gene matches.

The sequence was obtained from a man aged 30 to 45 in good health. Source material: naive CD4+ T cells sorted from blood. Interpreted using the paper, the cell subset or site label stands for: CD45RA+ positively selected. The receptor chain draws on TRBV9 and TRBJ2-1, with 9 middle bases fitting TRBD2. The CDR3 is CASSSRKLAGDRSYNEQFF. The nucleotides are TGTGCCAGCAGCTCCCGAAAATTAGCGGGAGATCGGTCCTACAATGAGCAGTTCTTC.